Listed below are T cell receptor beta chains from one sample, sequenced in a study of T cells in Graves' hyperthyroidism and ophthalmopathy. TCRdb analysed the multiplex PCR reads with MiXCR anew, one entry per CDR3 protein. The sample lists a few hundred thousand distinct CDR3 sequences; approximately 15% were seen once. Sequencing used blood. The receptors originated from a woman aged 25-40 years with Graves' hyperthyroidism. The CDR3 runs from the conserved cysteine through the conserved F or W. Each record gives: V gene, J gene, CDR3 protein.

TRBV6-4	TRBJ2-7	CASSGTSGTLEQYF
TRBV10-3	TRBJ1-1	CAIRGGDTEAFF
TRBV28	TRBJ2-7	CASTGAPYEQYF
TRBV27	TRBJ1-1	CASSFRGPNTEAFF
TRBV9	TRBJ1-2	CASSGQGSAYGYTF
TRBV3-1	TRBJ2-7	CASTPRREPAYEQYF
TRBV11-2	TRBJ1-3	CASSLGGVSGNTIYF
TRBV11-2	TRBJ2-5	CASSLVVRTSGQETQYF
TRBV25-1	TRBJ1-2	CASSGRRTGFGYTF
TRBV20-1	TRBJ2-3	CSARATRFTDTQYF
TRBV13	TRBJ2-1	CASSSRRPHNEQFF
TRBV5-1	TRBJ1-6	CASSLRPRGWTAQNSPLHF
TRBV27	TRBJ2-7	CASSPTLAGGAYEQYF
TRBV6-1	TRBJ2-1	CASSRRGHHYNEQFF
TRBV20-1	TRBJ1-4	CSARVRATNEKLFF
TRBV4-2	TRBJ2-1	CASSLRGGNEQSF
TRBV3-1	TRBJ1-1	CASSQGGAVLKGAFF
TRBV12-3/TRBV12-4	TRBJ2-3	CASTGPRGGDTQYF
TRBV4-2	TRBJ1-1	CASSQDSDSWALNTEAFF